These T cell receptor beta chains were read from a single sample in a study of blood T cell repertoires in COVID-19. Some clones are missing from TCRdb's copy, which holds only in-frame ones; the method was immunoSEQ multiplex PCR. The top ten clones hold roughly 12% of a sample with about 210,000 clones, around 80% of them seen once. Sequencing was carried out using peripheral blood. The receptors were gathered from a woman between 35 and 50 years old with acute or convalescent COVID-19. The CDR3 runs from the conserved cysteine through the conserved F or W. A D gene is named only where the DNA matches it firmly. Clone size is not always given. Where it is, it says once, few, many or a class for expanded clones.

. TRBJ2-1 TRBV2 . TGTGCCAGCAGGGCCAGGGGGGCCGGCTACAATGAGCAGTTCTTC CASRARGAGYNEQFF
. TRBJ2-7 TRBV6-2/TRBV6-3 . TGTGCCAGCAGTCTGACTAGCTCCTACGAGCAGTACTTC CASSLTSSYEQYF
. TRBJ1-2 TRBV5-1 . TGCGCCAGCAGCTTGGGGTCAGGCTCAATCTATGGCTACACCTTC CASSLGSGSIYGYTF
. TRBJ1-5 TRBV2 TRBD1 TGTGCCAGCAGTGCAAGCAGGGGGCTCGGTAGCAATCAGCCCCAGCATTTT CASSASRGLGSNQPQHF
. TRBJ2-3 TRBV5-3 . TGTGCGACGAGGGTATTAGCGGAGGAGTCCATCCCAGATACGCAGTATTTT CATRVLAEESIPDTQYF
. TRBJ2-1 TRBV9 TRBD1 TGTGCCAGCAGCGAGCAGGGACAGGGGTGGTTGGATGAGCAGTTCTTC CASSEQGQGWLDEQFF
. TRBJ1-3 TRBV15 TRBD1 TGTGCCACCAGCAAATTTCTGGACAGGCGAGGAGACACCATATATTTT CATSKFLDRRGDTIYF
. TRBJ1-6 TRBV12-5 . TGTGCTAGTGGTTTGGTACAGGGATGGGGTTCACCCCTCCACTTT CASGLVQGWGSPLHF
. TRBJ1-4 TRBV5-1 . TGCGCCAGCAGCTTGGGTGGACTCCCGGGAAATGAAAAACTGTTTTTT CASSLGGLPGNEKLFF
. TRBJ2-3 TRBV19 . TGTGCCAGTGGGGCGGATACGCAGTATTTT CASGADTQYF
. TRBJ2-3 TRBV29-1 TRBD2 TGCAGCGTTGGCGTTGTCTTCGGGACTAGTGGAGATACGCAGTATTTT CSVGVVFGTSGDTQYF
. TRBJ1-6 TRBV6-5 . TGTGCCAGCAAACGGGGTCTAGGTTCACCCCTCCACTTT CASKRGLGSPLHF
. TRBJ1-1 TRBV3-1/TRBV3-2 TRBD1 TGTGCCAGCAGCAATCGGGACAGGGACACTGAAGCTTTCTTT CASSNRDRDTEAFF
. TRBJ2-3 TRBV5-1 TRBD2 TGCGCCAGCAGCTTGGGCCTCACTAGCGGGAGCACAGATACGCAGTATTTT CASSLGLTSGSTDTQYF
. TRBJ1-2 TRBV3-1/TRBV3-2 TRBD1 TGTGCCAGCAGCCAAGCCAGAGGGGGCAAGGGCTACACCTTC CASSQARGGKGYTF
. TRBJ2-7 TRBV27 . TGTGCCAGCAGTTTATCCCGACAGAGCTCCTACGAGCAGTACTTC CASSLSRQSSYEQYF
once TRBJ2-2 TRBV5-4 TRBD2 TGTGCCAGCAGCTTGGGGACTAGCGGGAGTGGCGGGGAGCTGTTTTTT CASSLGTSGSGGELFF
few TRBJ2-7 TRBV19 TRBD1 TGTGCCAGTAGTACCAGACAGGGGGTAAGCTCCTACGAGCAGTACTTC CASSTRQGVSSYEQYF
. TRBJ2-7 TRBV18 . TGTGCCAGCTCACCAGGGCGCGAGCAGTACTTC CASSPGREQYF
. TRBJ1-5 TRBV2 . TGTGCCAGCAGTGAATTCAGACGTGCGGGTCAGCCCCAGCATTTT CASSEFRRAGQPQHF
. TRBJ1-5 TRBV19 . TGTGCCAGTAGCGCCCCAATAGTATCCCTCGGGTATAGCAATCAGCCCCAGCATTTT CASSAPIVSLGYSNQPQHF
. TRBJ1-1 TRBV12-3/TRBV12-4 . TGTGCCAGCAGTCAGAACACTGAAGCTTTCTTT CASSQNTEAFF